The 27 T cell receptor beta chains in this list originate from one sample, sequenced in a study of T cells after yellow fever vaccination. TCRdb re-derived calls from the 5' RACE reads in MiXCR, one entry per CDR3 protein. Of over 150,000 distinct CDR3 sequences listed, approximately 6% were seen once; the top ten hold under 3%. The sample was CD4+ T cells sorted from PBMCs, taken on the day of the first yellow fever vaccination. The receptors stem from a man aged 18 to 30 who received the YFV17D yellow fever vaccine.

This clonotype was counted a few times. This chain uses TRBV7-2 with TRBJ2-5; TRBD2 matches at 9 bases. Germline CDR1 and CDR2: SGHTA and FQGNSA. J was trimmed by 4 bases and V by 7 bases; bases with no gene match: 7. This CDR3 is built from 14 residues. CDR3 sequence: CASTKGLAGETQYF. The CDR3 DNA is TGTGCCAGCACAAAGGGACTAGCAGGAGAGACCCAGTACTTC.

This clonotype appeared many times. This chain links TRBV5-1 with TRBJ1-2, with a tentative D call TRBD1 (5 bases). Trimming stripped 1 base from V and 4 bases from J, with 14 bases between. This CDR3 is 15 amino acids long. The germline gives CDR1 SGHRS, CDR2 YFSETQ. The CDR3 DNA follows: TGCGCCAGCAGCTTGCTTGAGGAGGGGAGCTATGGCTACACCTTC. It codes for CASSLLEEGSYGYTF.

This clonotype showed up just a few times. The J gene is TRBJ2-1, the V gene TRBV5-4; 9 nucleotides match TRBD2. CDR1 is SGHNT and CDR2 is YYREEE in the germline V gene (reference sequence). The CDR3 has 15 amino acids. Trimming took 1 base from V and 4 from J; bases not matched to a gene: 3. CDR3 loop: CASSLTSGYYNEQFF. Written as DNA, the CDR3 is TGTGCCAGCAGCTTGACTAGCGGGTATTACAATGAGCAGTTCTTC. Drawing the rest from reference TRBV5-4 and TRBJ2-1, the complete variable domain is ETGVTQSPTHLIKTRGQQVTLRCSSQSGHNTVSWYQQALGQGPQFIFQYYREEENGRGNFPPRFSGLQFPNYSSELNVNALELDDSALYLCASSLTSGYYNEQFFGPGTRLTVL.

The J gene is TRBJ1-4, the V gene TRBV4-2; D is ambiguous. Germline CDR1 reads LGHNA; CDR2 reads YNFKEQ. V was clipped by 2 bases and J by 8 bases, with 6 bases between them. There are 12 residues in the CDR3. CDR3 loop: CASSQFGEKLFF. The CDR3 coding sequence is TGTGCCAGCAGCCAATTTGGAGAAAAACTGTTTTTT.

The chain has TRBV28 and TRBJ1-1, with D unresolved. CDR3 length: 13 amino acids. Trimming removed 5 bases from V and 7 bases from J, with 14 bases in between. Germline V lookup: CDR1 MDHEN, CDR2 SYDVKM. CDR3 in amino acids: CASSPQSVDEAFF. The CDR3 nucleotides are TGTGCCAGCAGTCCCCAATCGGTAGATGAAGCTTTCTTT. The variable domain in full, with the rest retrieved from reference TRBV28 and TRBJ1-1, is DVKVTQSSRYLVKRTGEKVFLECVQDMDHENMFWYRQDPGLGLRLIYFSYDVKMKEKGDIPEGYSVSREKKERFSLILESASTNQTSMYLCASSPQSVDEAFFGQGTRLTVV.

The chain joins TRBV9 to TRBJ2-3; D uncertain. Trimming removed 2 bases from V and 2 bases from J, with 6 bases in between. The CDR3 covers 13 residues. The germline gives CDR1 SGDLS, CDR2 YYNGEE. DNA for the CDR3: TGTGCCAGCAGCGTCGGGCCCACAGATACGCAGTATTTT. It is translated as CASSVGPTDTQYF.

This clonotype was detected many times. V is TRBV5-1 and J is TRBJ2-3; 8 nucleotides agree with TRBD2. CDR3 length: 19 amino acids. Looked up from germline, CDR1 is SGHRS and CDR2 is YFSETQ. The V gene end was trimmed by 1 base and the J gene end by 2 bases; junction bases not matched to a gene: 15. CDR3 region: CASSLWAGGADRNTDTQYF. CDR3 sequence (DNA): TGCGCCAGCAGCTTGTGGGCCGGGGGGGCCGATCGGAACACAGATACGCAGTATTTT.

This clonotype has ten or more counts. V and J are TRBV7-2 and TRBJ1-5, with 7 bases that match TRBD1. The CDR3 is 15 amino acids. V was pared by 5 bases and J by 4 bases, with 8 bases of the junction left unmatched. CDR1 SGHTA and CDR2 FQGNSA come from the germline V gene. CDR3 sequence: CASSTTAGGNQPQHF. The DNA of the CDR3 is TGTGCCAGCAGCACCACCGCAGGGGGAAATCAGCCCCAGCATTTT.

This clonotype was recorded many times. The gene calls are TRBV3-1 and TRBJ2-7; 8 nucleotides agree with TRBD1. The J segment lost 2 bases and the V segment lost 4 bases, leaving 7 bases of the junction unmatched. Germline V CDR1 and CDR2: LGHDT, YNNKEL (reference sequence). The CDR3 loop spans 15 amino acids. The CDR3 coding sequence is TGTGCCAGCAGCCCCTTAGACAGGGGACCCTACGAGCAGTACTTC. It yields the protein CASSPLDRGPYEQYF.

The CDR3 DNA reads TGCAGTGCTAGGGATCCGGGACAGGGGCACACTGAAGCTTTCTTT. Translation: CSARDPGQGHTEAFF. J is TRBJ1-1 and V is TRBV20-1; 10 nucleotides match TRBD1. The CDR3 spans 15 residues. The germline gives CDR1 DFQATT, CDR2 SNEGSKA (reference sequence). Unmatched junction bases numbered 7, after V lost 3 bases and J lost 3 bases.

This clonotype was observed at least ten times. The chain recombines TRBV28 with TRBJ2-7; D unresolved. Germline CDR1 is MDHEN and CDR2 is SYDVKM. Trimming shortened V by 1 base and J by 5 bases, and 6 bases separated the two germline ends. CDR3 size: 12 residues. CDR3 bases: TGTGCCAGCAGTTTATCAGACGACGAGCAGTACGTC. Translated, it gives CASSLSDDEQYV.

This clonotype came up a few times. The genes are TRBV10-3 and TRBJ1-2; D perhaps matches TRBD1 (5 bases). Germline-derived CDR1 and CDR2 are ENHRY and SYGVKD. The CDR3 length is 15 residues. Trimming stripped 4 bases from V and 7 bases from J, with 19 bases between. CDR3 nucleotide sequence: TGTGCCATCAGTGGGCCGGACACATGGCCGGGTGGCTACACCTTC. Protein: CAISGPDTWPGGYTF.

This rearrangement joins TRBV7-9 to TRBJ2-3; a possible D gene is TRBD2 (5 bases). The CDR3 is 15 residues long. Trimming pared 5 bases from V and 9 bases from J, leaving 21 bases between. CDR1 is SEHNR, CDR2 FQNEAQ, per germline (reference sequence). CDR3 DNA: TGTGCCAGCAGCCGAACGACTTCGGGATACGCAACGCAGTATTTT. It is translated as CASSRTTSGYATQYF.

This clonotype occurred many times. The gene calls are TRBV14 and TRBJ2-7; TRBD1 might be the D (5 bases). The V gene lost 5 bases and the J gene lost 6 bases, with 8 bases spanning the gap. From germline, CDR1 is SGHDN and CDR2 FVKESK. This CDR3 comprises 11 residues. The CDR3 DNA is TGTGCCAGCAGCTCCAGGGCCGAGCAGTACTTC. Its protein product is CASSSRAEQYF.

This clonotype has a count of ten or more. The chain combines TRBV10-2 with TRBJ2-2; unclear D gene. The germline V gene encodes CDR1 WSHSY and CDR2 SAAADI. Trimming took off 3 bases at V and 8 bases at J, with 10 bases between the two ends. There are 13 residues in the CDR3. DNA of the CDR3: TGCGCCAGCAGTGAATATCGGGTGGGGGAGCTGTTTTTT. Translating gives CASSEYRVGELFF.

This clonotype was found many times. The V and J genes are TRBV18 and TRBJ2-3, with D unresolved. V lost 4 bases, J lost 4 bases, and 9 bases lay in between. The length of the CDR3 is 13 residues. Germline V lookup: CDR1 KGHSH, CDR2 LQKENI. CDR3 sequence (DNA): TGTGCCAGCTCACGACCGGCTCCAGATACGCAGTATTTT. Its translation is CASSRPAPDTQYF.

This clonotype was counted ten times or more. This chain links TRBV3-1 with TRBJ2-4, with D unresolved. Trimming shortened V by 0 bases and J by 2 bases, and 11 bases separated the two germline ends. Germline CDR1 LGHDT, CDR2 YNNKEL (reference sequence). The CDR3 loop spans 16 amino acids. CDR3 sequence reads: CASSQELSGTKNIQYF. CDR3 DNA: TGTGCCAGCAGCCAAGAGCTCTCTGGGACCAAAAACATTCAGTACTTC.

This clonotype was recorded at least ten times. This sequence joins TRBV7-2 and TRBJ2-7, with unresolved D. V lost 0 bases, J lost 6 bases, and 6 bases lay in between. Per the germline V gene, CDR1 is SGHTA and CDR2 is FQGNSA. The CDR3 sequence is 12 residues long. CDR3 bases: TGTGCCAGCAGCTTAGCGGGTCGCGAGCAGTACTTC. It encodes CASSLAGREQYF.

This CDR3 is CASSQAPRDEQFF. The CDR3 nucleotides are TGCGCCAGCAGCCAAGCGCCCAGGGATGAGCAGTTCTTC. The chain combines TRBV4-3 with TRBJ2-1; weak D call: TRBD1 (5 bases). The germline gives CDR1 LGHNA, CDR2 YSLEER. V lost 1 base, J lost 8 bases, and 9 bases lay in between. This CDR3 comprises 13 residues.

This chain connects TRBV20-1 to TRBJ2-2, with 11 bases aligning to TRBD2. The trim removed 1 base at V and 2 bases at J, leaving 3 bases unmatched. The germline V gene encodes CDR1 DFQATT and CDR2 SNEGSKA (reference sequence). The CDR3 runs 16 residues. CDR3 in amino acids: CSARASGGLNTGELFF. In nucleotides, the CDR3 is TGCAGTGCTAGAGCTAGCGGGGGGCTAAACACCGGGGAGCTGTTTTTT.

This clonotype came up many times. The chain has TRBV7-2 and TRBJ2-3; no firm D call. The length of the CDR3 is 14 residues. The V end was cut by 2 bases, the J end by 3 bases, with 9 bases between. Germline lookup yields CDR1 SGHTA and CDR2 FQGNSA. CDR3 protein: CASSLSPLTDTQYF. The CDR3 nucleotides read TGTGCCAGCAGCTTATCCCCGTTGACAGATACGCAGTATTTT. Using reference TRBV7-2 and TRBJ2-3 for the parts outside the CDR3, the full variable domain is GAGVSQSPSNKVTEKGKDVELRCDPISGHTALYWYRQSLGQGLEFLIYFQGNSAPDKSGLPSDRFSAERTGGSVSTLTIQRTQQEDSAVYLCASSLSPLTDTQYFGPGTRLTVL.

The chain combines TRBV7-2 with TRBJ2-5, with D tentatively TRBD1 or TRBD2 (5 bases each). CDR3 length equals 12 residues. V lost 5 bases, J lost 10 bases, and 14 bases lay in between. The germline V gene has CDR1 SGHTA and CDR2 FQGNSA. For the CDR3, the DNA is TGTGCCAGCAGCCTAACCCCGAGGGGCCAGTACTTC. It yields the protein CASSLTPRGQYF.

This clonotype showed up just a few times. CDR3 bases: TGCAGTGCGAACCCGGCCGGGGGGAACTATGGCTACACCTTC. It translates to CSANPAGGNYGYTF. The chain is built from TRBV20-1 and TRBJ1-2, with a possible D match to TRBD1 (5 bases). From germline, CDR1 is DFQATT and CDR2 SNEGSKA (reference sequence). The CDR3 has 14 residues. The ends were cut back, 6 bases at V and 2 bases at J, with 16 bases in the middle.

J is TRBJ1-3 and V is TRBV15; 8 bases match TRBD1. The V gene's germline CDR1 is LNHNV and CDR2 YYDKDF (reference sequence). This CDR3 spans 15 amino acids. The J segment lost 4 bases and the V segment lost 3 bases, leaving 5 bases of the junction unmatched. The CDR3 DNA follows: TGTGCCACCAGCAGGGACAGGGCCTCAGGAAACACCATATATTTT. It encodes CATSRDRASGNTIYF.

This clonotype was recorded a few times. V and J are TRBV21-1 and TRBJ1-3. TRBV21-1 is shown as a pseudogene. This CDR3 spans 14 amino acids. The CDR3 DNA reads TGTGCCAGCAGCCGCAGTAGGACTGGAAACACCATATATTTT. Its translation is CASSRSRTGNTIYF.

This clonotype was found a few times. The rearrangement uses TRBV12-5 and TRBJ1-5, with a tentative D call TRBD1 (5 bases). The CDR3 totals 14 residues. V dropped 9 bases and J dropped 2 bases, with 14 bases sitting between them. Per the germline V gene, CDR1 is LGHNT and CDR2 is FRNRAP. CDR3 bases: TGTGCTAGGGGGGGGGTAAAGGGCAATCAGCCCCAGCATTTT. It is translated as CARGGVKGNQPQHF.

This clonotype was counted at least ten times. V and J are TRBV15 and TRBJ2-3; D is ambiguous. From germline, CDR1 is LNHNV and CDR2 YYDKDF (reference sequence). This CDR3 has 13 amino acids. V lost 0 bases, J lost 4 bases, and 5 bases lay in between. The CDR3 region has the DNA TGTGCCACCAGCAGAGAGTATTCAGATACGCAGTATTTT. This translates into CATSREYSDTQYF.